The rows below give T cell receptor beta chains drawn from one sample of a study of CD8 T cells in ankylosing spondylitis. MiXCR, run by TCRdb on the 5' RACE reads, gives a single entry per CDR3 protein. In the table there are 220,000 or so distinct CDR3 sequences, around 18% of which are singletons. Sequencing was done on a sample of blood, either unsorted or a sorted T cell fraction (not recorded which). These receptors came from a male donor with ankylosing spondylitis. Each CDR3 is given with its conserved first and last residue. A D gene is named only where the DNA matches it firmly. Where a row states a size, it is once, few, many or the class of an expanded clone; other rows omit it.

V gene	J gene	D gene	clone size	CDR3 protein	CDR3 DNA
TRBV19	TRBJ2-1	-	-	CASSIDGSPYNEQFF	TGTGCCAGTAGTATTGACGGGAGCCCCTACAATGAGCAGTTCTTC
TRBV7-9	TRBJ1-5	TRBD1	few	CASAHTGDLNQPQHF	TGTGCCAGCGCCCACACAGGGGACCTCAATCAGCCCCAGCATTTT
TRBV4-1	TRBJ2-7	TRBD2	few	CASSQVISSRAGDPYEQYF	TGCGCCAGCAGCCAAGTGATTTCGAGCAGGGCGGGGGACCCCTACGAGCAGTACTTC
TRBV15	TRBJ2-5	TRBD2	-	CATSRDLPAGGQETQYF	TGTGCCACCAGCAGAGATCTACCAGCGGGGGGACAAGAGACCCAGTACTTC
TRBV12-3/TRBV12-4	TRBJ2-3	TRBD1	-	CASGPGQGAPDTQYF	TGTGCCAGTGGCCCGGGACAGGGGGCCCCAGATACGCAGTATTTT
TRBV7-8	TRBJ2-1	TRBD2	many	CASSLPGLAGAYNEQFF	TGTGCCAGCAGCTTGCCGGGACTAGCGGGAGCCTACAATGAGCAGTTCTTC
TRBV5-1	TRBJ2-3	TRBD2	many	CASSLAVPSGEDTQYF	TGCGCCAGCAGCTTGGCGGTGCCTAGCGGGGAGGATACGCAGTATTTT
TRBV6-1	TRBJ1-1	-	few	CASFLGGNTEAFF	TGTGCCAGCTTCCTCGGCGGGAACACTGAAGCTTTCTTT
TRBV30	TRBJ2-1	-	few	CAWDRGDEQFF	TGTGCCTGGGATAGGGGTGATGAGCAGTTCTTC
TRBV20-1	TRBJ2-7	TRBD2	-	CSARDLRAGGYEQYF	TGCAGTGCTAGAGATCTGAGAGCGGGAGGTTACGAGCAGTACTTC
TRBV27	TRBJ2-1	TRBD2	few	CASSSHRLAGGLINEQFF	TGTGCCAGCAGCTCCCACCGACTAGCGGGAGGGCTTATTAATGAGCAGTTCTTC
TRBV20-1	TRBJ2-5	TRBD2	-	CSAREYLAGDRETQYF	TGCAGTGCTAGAGAGTATCTAGCGGGAGACCGGGAGACCCAGTACTTC
TRBV10-3	TRBJ2-7	-	few	CAISGLLGAGSSYEQYF	TGTGCCATCAGTGGACTGCTCGGGGCAGGGAGCTCCTACGAGCAGTACTTC
TRBV4-1	TRBJ1-1	-	-	CASSQNFRGSDTEAFF	TGCGCCAGCAGCCAGAATTTCCGGGGCTCGGACACTGAAGCTTTCTTT
TRBV19	TRBJ1-2	TRBD1	-	CASSIPGQDRNYGYTF	TGTGCCAGTAGTATTCCTGGACAGGACCGCAACTATGGCTACACCTTC
TRBV2	TRBJ2-1	-	few	CASKEGAYNEQFF	TGTGCCAGCAAAGAGGGCGCGTACAATGAGCAGTTCTTC
TRBV4-1	TRBJ1-1	TRBD1	-	CASSPLGTANTEAFF	TGCGCCAGCAGCCCCCTCGGGACAGCGAACACTGAAGCTTTCTTT
TRBV9	TRBJ1-2	-	-	CASSLGYDYGYTF	TGTGCCAGCAGCCTCGGGTACGACTATGGCTACACCTTC
TRBV25-1	TRBJ2-7	-	-	CASSEGRETLTDYEQYF	TGTGCCAGCAGTGAGGGCAGGGAGACTCTCACCGACTACGAGCAGTACTTC
TRBV29-1	TRBJ1-3	-	few	CSVEESRSGNTIYF	TGCAGCGTTGAGGAGAGCCGCTCTGGAAACACCATATATTTT
TRBV25-1	TRBJ2-3	TRBD2	once	CASSEYGGLAGALSTDTQYF	TGTGCCAGCAGTGAATATGGAGGACTAGCGGGGGCCCTTAGCACAGATACGCAGTATTTT
TRBV7-9	TRBJ2-2	TRBD2	-	CASSSLAGGDTGELFF	TGTGCCAGCAGCTCTCTAGCGGGAGGGGACACCGGGGAGCTGTTTTTT
TRBV12-3/TRBV12-4	TRBJ2-7	-	many	CASSPHGGLSEQYF	TGTGCCAGCAGCCCCCACGGGGGGCTTAGCGAGCAGTACTTC
TRBV12-3/TRBV12-4	TRBJ2-1	TRBD1	many	CASSPAGGYNEQFF	TGTGCCAGCAGTCCCGCAGGGGGCTACAATGAGCAGTTCTTC
TRBV2	TRBJ2-1	TRBD2	-	CASSPGTSEPNEQFF	TGTGCCAGCAGCCCCGGGACTAGCGAGCCCAATGAGCAGTTCTTC
TRBV6-1	TRBJ2-2	TRBD2	few	CASSRLSGGDTGELFF	TGTGCCAGCAGCCGACTAAGCGGGGGGGACACCGGGGAGCTGTTTTTT
TRBV4-1	TRBJ1-1	-	-	CASSRGGLNTEAFF	TGCGCCAGCAGTAGAGGGGGGCTGAACACTGAAGCTTTCTTT
TRBV19	TRBJ1-1	-	-	CASSIVVGNTEAFF	TGTGCCAGTAGTATAGTGGTCGGGAACACTGAAGCTTTCTTT
TRBV30	TRBJ2-7	TRBD1	-	CAWSVRQGMEEQYF	TGTGCCTGGAGTGTACGACAGGGGATGGAAGAGCAGTACTTC
TRBV7-8	TRBJ2-1	-	few	CASSLRATLQYNEQFF	TGTGCCAGCAGTTTAAGGGCCACCCTGCAGTACAATGAGCAGTTCTTC
TRBV11-2	TRBJ2-7	-	-	CASSLWAYEQYF	TGTGCCAGCAGCCTTTGGGCGTACGAGCAGTACTTC
TRBV27	TRBJ2-7	-	-	CASSPLNPYEQYF	TGTGCCAGCAGTCCGCTTAACCCCTACGAGCAGTACTTC
TRBV5-6	TRBJ1-5	TRBD1	-	CASSLAQGAWNQPQHF	TGTGCCAGCAGCTTGGCGCAGGGGGCTTGGAATCAGCCCCAGCATTTT
TRBV15	TRBJ2-7	-	-	CATSTQGTREQYF	TGTGCCACCAGCACCCAAGGGACCCGGGAGCAGTACTTC
TRBV2	TRBJ2-7	TRBD1	-	CASSTGTGAEGYEQYF	TGTGCCAGCAGTACCGGGACAGGGGCCGAGGGGTACGAGCAGTACTTC
TRBV29-1	TRBJ1-1	-	few	CSAPTEMNTEAFF	TGCAGCGCCCCGACAGAAATGAACACTGAAGCTTTCTTT
TRBV2	TRBJ2-3	TRBD2	-	CASSDWTSLGTDTQYF	TGTGCCAGCAGTGATTGGACTAGCCTGGGCACAGATACGCAGTATTTT
TRBV3-1	TRBJ2-5	TRBD2	few	CASSQYASGETQYF	TGTGCCAGCAGCCAATATGCTAGCGGAGAGACCCAGTACTTC
TRBV5-5	TRBJ2-1	TRBD2	-	CASSPGTSGGPSYNEQFF	TGTGCCAGCAGCCCTGGGACTAGCGGGGGGCCGTCCTACAATGAGCAGTTCTTC
TRBV12-3/TRBV12-4	TRBJ2-6	TRBD1	few	CASSPRQGALGANVLTF	TGTGCCAGCAGTCCCCGACAGGGGGCGTTGGGGGCCAACGTCCTGACTTTC
TRBV20-1	TRBJ1-2	-	few	CSASNGRNYGYTF	TGCAGTGCTAGCAACGGACGGAACTATGGCTACACCTTC
TRBV3-1	TRBJ1-1	-	-	CASGPGVGTEAFF	TGTGCCAGCGGCCCGGGGGTGGGCACTGAAGCTTTCTTT
TRBV11-2	TRBJ2-3	TRBD2	few	CASSSPGLAGTPDTQYF	TGTGCCAGCAGTTCCCCCGGACTAGCGGGGACGCCAGATACGCAGTATTTT
TRBV30	TRBJ1-2	-	-	CAWRALQASWGGYTF	TGTGCCTGGAGAGCACTACAGGCGTCTTGGGGTGGCTACACCTTC
TRBV9	TRBJ2-3	-	few	CASSVEGFGDTDTQYF	TGTGCCAGCAGCGTAGAAGGTTTCGGGGACACAGATACGCAGTATTTT
TRBV4-1	TRBJ2-1	-	-	CASSQAAGHNEQFF	TGCGCCAGCAGCCAAGCGGCTGGGCACAATGAGCAGTTCTTC
TRBV5-1	TRBJ2-5	TRBD2	few	CASSFRTSGAEETQYF	TGCGCCAGCAGCTTCCGGACTAGCGGGGCGGAAGAGACCCAGTACTTC
TRBV4-3	TRBJ2-5	-	once	CASSQAVQETQYF	TGCGCCAGCAGCCAAGCAGTTCAAGAGACCCAGTACTTC
TRBV7-7	TRBJ1-1	-	-	CASSKLQGLNTEAFF	TGTGCTAGCAGCAAACTACAGGGCCTGAACACTGAAGCTTTCTTT
TRBV6-4	TRBJ2-1	TRBD2	few	CASSAEGTSGGYNEQFF	TGTGCCAGCAGTGCCGAGGGGACTAGCGGTGGGTACAATGAGCAGTTCTTC
TRBV29-1	TRBJ2-7	-	-	CSATGMRGEQYF	TGCAGCGCAACAGGGATGCGGGGCGAGCAGTACTTC
TRBV12-3/TRBV12-4	TRBJ2-1	TRBD2	few	CASSLRLAGGSWFGQFF	TGTGCCAGCAGTTTGAGACTAGCGGGAGGGAGTTGGTTTGGGCAGTTCTTC
TRBV5-1	TRBJ2-3	-	many	CASRTASTDTQYF	TGCGCCAGCAGGACAGCAAGCACAGATACGCAGTATTTT
TRBV5-5	TRBJ1-1	-	few	CASSLRGEQANTEAFF	TGTGCCAGCAGCTTGAGGGGAGAACAGGCGAACACTGAAGCTTTCTTT
TRBV7-3	TRBJ2-2	-	once	CASSDKGGTGELFF	TGTGCCAGCAGCGATAAAGGGGGGACCGGGGAGCTGTTTTTT
TRBV19	TRBJ1-6	TRBD1	-	CASSTWTGEGSPLHF	TGTGCCAGTAGCACTTGGACAGGGGAGGGCTCACCCCTCCACTTT
TRBV20-1	TRBJ2-1	TRBD1	few	CSGVSDRSSYNEQFF	TGCAGTGGTGTCTCGGACAGGAGCTCCTACAATGAGCAGTTCTTC
TRBV15	TRBJ2-3	-	many	CATRSGTSTDTQYF	TGTGCCACCAGGTCGGGAACCAGCACAGATACGCAGTATTTT
TRBV20-1	TRBJ2-3	-	few	CSARDPPTGNTQYF	TGCAGTGCTAGAGATCCCCCGACAGGCAATACGCAGTATTTT
TRBV18	TRBJ2-7	TRBD2	few	CASSPPAGLSPYEQYF	TGTGCCAGCTCACCACCCGCGGGACTATCACCCTACGAGCAGTACTTC